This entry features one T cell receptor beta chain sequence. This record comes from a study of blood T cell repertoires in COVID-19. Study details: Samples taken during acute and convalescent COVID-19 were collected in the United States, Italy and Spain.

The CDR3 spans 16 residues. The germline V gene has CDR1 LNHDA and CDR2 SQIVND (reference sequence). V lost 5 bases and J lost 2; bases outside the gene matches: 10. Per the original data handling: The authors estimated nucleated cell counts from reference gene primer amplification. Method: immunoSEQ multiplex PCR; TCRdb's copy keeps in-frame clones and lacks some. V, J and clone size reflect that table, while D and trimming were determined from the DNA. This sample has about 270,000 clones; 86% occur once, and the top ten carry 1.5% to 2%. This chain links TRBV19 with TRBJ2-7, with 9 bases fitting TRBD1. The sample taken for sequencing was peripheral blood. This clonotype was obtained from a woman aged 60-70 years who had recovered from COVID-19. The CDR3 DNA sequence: TGTGCCAGTAGTTCTAGGGGGACAGGGAGGACCTACGAGCAGTACTTC. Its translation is CASSSRGTGRTYEQYF.